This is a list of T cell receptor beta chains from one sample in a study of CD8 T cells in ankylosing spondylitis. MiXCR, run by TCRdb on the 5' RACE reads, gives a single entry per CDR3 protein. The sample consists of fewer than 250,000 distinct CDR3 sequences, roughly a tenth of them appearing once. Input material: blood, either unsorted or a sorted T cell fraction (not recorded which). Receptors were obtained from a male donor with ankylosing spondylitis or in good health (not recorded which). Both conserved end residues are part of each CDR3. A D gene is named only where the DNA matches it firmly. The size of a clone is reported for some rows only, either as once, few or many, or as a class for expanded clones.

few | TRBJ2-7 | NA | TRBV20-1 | CSASVDQGGEQYF | TGCAGTGCTAGTGTGGACCAGGGAGGCGAGCAGTACTTC
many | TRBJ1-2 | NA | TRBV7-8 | CASTDRVTVYGYTF | TGTGCCAGCACCGACCGCGTAACCGTCTATGGCTACACCTTC
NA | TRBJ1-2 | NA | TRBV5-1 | CASSDRTTGYTF | TGCGCCAGCAGCGACCGGACAACTGGCTACACCTTC
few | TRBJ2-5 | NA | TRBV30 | CAWSVPGLKETQYF | TGTGCCTGGAGTGTCCCAGGATTGAAAGAGACCCAGTACTTC
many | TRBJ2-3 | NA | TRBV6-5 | CASSYPGTDTQYF | TGTGCCAGCAGTTACCCCGGCACAGATACGCAGTATTTT
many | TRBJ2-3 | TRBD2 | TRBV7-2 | CASSLAPGLAGGRTDTQYF | TGTGCCAGCAGCTTAGCCCCGGGACTAGCGGGGGGGCGCACAGATACGCAGTATTTT
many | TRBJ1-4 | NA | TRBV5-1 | CASSLEAASRKLFF | TGCGCCAGCAGCTTGGAGGCGGCCAGTCGGAAACTGTTTTTT
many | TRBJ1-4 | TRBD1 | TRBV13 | CASSLRTGALNEKLFF | TGTGCCAGCAGCTTAAGAACAGGGGCGTTAAATGAAAAACTGTTTTTT
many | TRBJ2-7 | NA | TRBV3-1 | CASSQGLSTASYEQYF | TGTGCCAGCAGCCAAGGCCTCTCGACTGCCTCCTACGAGCAGTACTTC
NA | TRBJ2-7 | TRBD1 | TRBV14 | CASSRRTGSYEQYF | TGTGCCAGCAGTAGAAGGACAGGGTCCTACGAGCAGTACTTC
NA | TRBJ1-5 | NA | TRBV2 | CASSQNRDNQPQHF | TGTGCCAGCAGCCAAAACAGAGACAATCAGCCCCAGCATTTT
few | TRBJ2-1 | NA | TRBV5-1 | CASSPQGRDPYNEQFF | TGCGCCAGCAGCCCTCAGGGGAGGGACCCCTACAATGAGCAGTTCTTC
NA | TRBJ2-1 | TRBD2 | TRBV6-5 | CASSLTSGNNNEQFF | TGTGCCAGCAGTTTGACTAGCGGGAATAACAATGAGCAGTTCTTC
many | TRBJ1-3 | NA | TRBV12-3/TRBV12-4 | CASSSAGSGNTIYF | TGTGCCAGCAGTTCCGCGGGGTCTGGAAACACCATATATTTT
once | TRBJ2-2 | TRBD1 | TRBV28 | CASSGTGGLINTGELFF | TGTGCCAGTTCCGGGACAGGGGGCCTCATTAACACCGGGGAGCTGTTTTTT
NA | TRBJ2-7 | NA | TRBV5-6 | CASSLPGYAEYF | TGTGCCAGCAGTTTACCTGGTTATGCGGAGTACTTC
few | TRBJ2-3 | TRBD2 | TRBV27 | CASHSPGLKDTQYF | TGTGCCAGCCACTCCCCGGGACTAAAAGATACGCAGTATTTT
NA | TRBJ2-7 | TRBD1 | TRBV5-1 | CASSLSGTGTYEQYF | TGCGCCAGCAGCTTGTCAGGGACAGGTACATACGAGCAGTACTTC
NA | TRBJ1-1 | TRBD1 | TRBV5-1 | CASSRGTGQNLNTEAFF | TGCGCCAGCAGCCGGGGGACAGGCCAAAACTTGAACACTGAAGCTTTCTTT
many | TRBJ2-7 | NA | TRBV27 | CASSLAGAYSYEQYF | TGTGCCAGCAGTTTGGCAGGGGCGTACTCCTACGAGCAGTACTTC
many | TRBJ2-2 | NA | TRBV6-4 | CASSYWGTSNTGELFF | TGTGCCAGCAGCTACTGGGGGACCTCGAACACCGGGGAGCTGTTTTTT
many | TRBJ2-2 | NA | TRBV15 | CATSRDHRLGGTGELFF | TGTGCCACCAGCAGAGATCACAGATTAGGGGGTACCGGGGAGCTGTTTTTT
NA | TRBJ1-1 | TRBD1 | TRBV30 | CAWIQIEGARNTEAFF | TGTGCCTGGATCCAAATCGAGGGGGCGCGGAACACTGAAGCTTTCTTT
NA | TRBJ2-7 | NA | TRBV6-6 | CASSSGVTEQYF | TGTGCCAGCAGTTCAGGGGTCACCGAGCAGTACTTC
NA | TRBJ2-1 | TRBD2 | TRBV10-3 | CAISAGVAGGNEQFF | TGTGCCATCAGTGCAGGGGTAGCGGGGGGCAATGAGCAGTTCTTC
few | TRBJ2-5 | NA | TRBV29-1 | CSVVRRETQYF | TGCAGCGTTGTACGTCGGGAGACCCAGTACTTC
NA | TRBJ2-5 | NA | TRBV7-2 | CASSLGPSGAETQYF | TGTGCCAGCAGCTTGGGTCCGTCAGGGGCAGAGACCCAGTACTTC